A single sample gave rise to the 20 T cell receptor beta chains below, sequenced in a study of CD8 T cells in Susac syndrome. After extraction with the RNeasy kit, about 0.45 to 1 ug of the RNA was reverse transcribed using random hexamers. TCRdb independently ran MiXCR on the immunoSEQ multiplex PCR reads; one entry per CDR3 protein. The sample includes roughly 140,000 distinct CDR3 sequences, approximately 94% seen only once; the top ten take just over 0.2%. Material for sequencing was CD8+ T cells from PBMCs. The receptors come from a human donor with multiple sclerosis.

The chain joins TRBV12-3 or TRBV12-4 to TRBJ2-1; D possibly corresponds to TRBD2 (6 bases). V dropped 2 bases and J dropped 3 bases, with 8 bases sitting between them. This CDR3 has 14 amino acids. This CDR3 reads CASSLPGVYNEQFF. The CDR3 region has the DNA TGTGCCAGCAGTTTACCGGGGGTCTACAATGAGCAGTTCTTC.

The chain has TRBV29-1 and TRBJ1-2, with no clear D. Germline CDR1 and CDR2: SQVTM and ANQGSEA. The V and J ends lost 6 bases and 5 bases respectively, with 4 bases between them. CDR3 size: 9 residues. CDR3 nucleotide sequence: TGCAGCGTGGATTATGGCTACACCTTC. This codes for CSVDYGYTF.

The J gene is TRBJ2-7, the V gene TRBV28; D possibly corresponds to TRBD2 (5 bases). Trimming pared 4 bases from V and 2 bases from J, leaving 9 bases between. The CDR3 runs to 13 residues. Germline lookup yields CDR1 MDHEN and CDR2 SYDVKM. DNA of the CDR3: TGTGCCAGCAGTTCTGAGGGCCCCTACGAGCAGTACTTC. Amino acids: CASSSEGPYEQYF.

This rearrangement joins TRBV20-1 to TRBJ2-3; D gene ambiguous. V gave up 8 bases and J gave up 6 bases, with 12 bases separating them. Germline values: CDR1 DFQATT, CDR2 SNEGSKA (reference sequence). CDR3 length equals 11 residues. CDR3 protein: CSTTPRDTQYF. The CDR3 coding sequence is TGCAGTACAACCCCTAGGGATACGCAGTATTTT.

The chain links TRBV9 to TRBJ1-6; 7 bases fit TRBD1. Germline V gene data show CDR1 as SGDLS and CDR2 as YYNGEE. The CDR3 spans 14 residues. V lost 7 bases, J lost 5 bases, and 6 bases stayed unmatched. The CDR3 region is CASDPTGNNSPLHF. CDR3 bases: TGTGCCAGCGATCCGACAGGGAATAATTCACCCCTCCACTTT.

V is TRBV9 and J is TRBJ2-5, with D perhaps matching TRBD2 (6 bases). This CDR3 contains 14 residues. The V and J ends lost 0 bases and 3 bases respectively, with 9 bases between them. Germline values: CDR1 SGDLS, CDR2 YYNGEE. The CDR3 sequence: CASSVGLGEETQYF. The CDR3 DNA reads TGTGCCAGCAGCGTAGGACTAGGGGAAGAGACCCAGTACTTC.

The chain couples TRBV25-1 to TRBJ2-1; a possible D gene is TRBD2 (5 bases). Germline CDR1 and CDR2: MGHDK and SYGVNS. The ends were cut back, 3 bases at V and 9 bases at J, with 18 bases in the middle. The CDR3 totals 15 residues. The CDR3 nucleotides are TGTGCCAGCAGTGATGGGCGGGTGGTTCATGGTGAGCAGTTCTTC. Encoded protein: CASSDGRVVHGEQFF. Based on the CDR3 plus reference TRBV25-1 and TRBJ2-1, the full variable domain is EADIYQTPRYLVIGTGKKITLECSQTMGHDKMYWYQQDPGMELHLIHYSYGVNSTEKGDLSSESTVSRIRTEHFPLTLESARPSHTSQYLCASSDGRVVHGEQFFGPGTRLTVL.

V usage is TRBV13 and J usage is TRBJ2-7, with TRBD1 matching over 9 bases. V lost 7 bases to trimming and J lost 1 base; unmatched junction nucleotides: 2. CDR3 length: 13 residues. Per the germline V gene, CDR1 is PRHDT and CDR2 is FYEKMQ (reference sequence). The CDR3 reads CASKGQGSYEQYF. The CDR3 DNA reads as TGTGCCAGCAAGGGACAGGGTTCCTACGAGCAGTACTTC.

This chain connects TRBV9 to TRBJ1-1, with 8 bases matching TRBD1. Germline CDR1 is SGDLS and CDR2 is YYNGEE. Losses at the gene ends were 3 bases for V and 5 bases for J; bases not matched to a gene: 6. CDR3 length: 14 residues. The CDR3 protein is CASSGNRGNTEAFF. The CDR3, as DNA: TGTGCCAGCAGCGGTAACAGGGGGAATACTGAAGCTTTCTTT. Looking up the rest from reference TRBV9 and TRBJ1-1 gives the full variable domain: DSGVTQTPKHLITATGQRVTLRCSPRSGDLSVYWYQQSLDQGLQFLIQYYNGEERAKGNILERFSAQQFPDLHSELNLSSLELGDSALYFCASSGNRGNTEAFFGQGTRLTVV.

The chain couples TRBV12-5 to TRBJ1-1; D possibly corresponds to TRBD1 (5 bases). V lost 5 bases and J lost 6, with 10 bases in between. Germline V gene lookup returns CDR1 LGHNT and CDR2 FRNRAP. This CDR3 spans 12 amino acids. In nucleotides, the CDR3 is TGTGCTAGTGGTCCCGGGGGGTCTGAAGCTTTCTTT. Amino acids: CASGPGGSEAFF.

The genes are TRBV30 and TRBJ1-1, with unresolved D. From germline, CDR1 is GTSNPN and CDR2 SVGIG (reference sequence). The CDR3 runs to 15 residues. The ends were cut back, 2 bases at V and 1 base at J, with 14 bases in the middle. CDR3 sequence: CAWSLPDRPNTEAFF. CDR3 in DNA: TGTGCCTGGAGTCTTCCCGACCGGCCGAACACTGAAGCTTTCTTT.

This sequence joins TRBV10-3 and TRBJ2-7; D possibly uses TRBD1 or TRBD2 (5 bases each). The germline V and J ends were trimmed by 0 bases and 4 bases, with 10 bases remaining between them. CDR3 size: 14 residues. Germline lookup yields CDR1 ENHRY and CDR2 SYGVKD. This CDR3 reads CAISESGARYEQYF. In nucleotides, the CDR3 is TGTGCCATCAGTGAGTCCGGGGCCCGATACGAGCAGTACTTC.

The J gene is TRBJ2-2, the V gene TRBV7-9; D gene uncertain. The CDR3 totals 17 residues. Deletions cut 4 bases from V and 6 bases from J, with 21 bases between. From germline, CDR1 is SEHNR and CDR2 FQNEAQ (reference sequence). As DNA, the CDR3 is TGTGCCAGCAGCTCACAACACTTAACGGGCCCGGCCGGGGAGCTGTTTTTT. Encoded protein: CASSSQHLTGPAGELFF.

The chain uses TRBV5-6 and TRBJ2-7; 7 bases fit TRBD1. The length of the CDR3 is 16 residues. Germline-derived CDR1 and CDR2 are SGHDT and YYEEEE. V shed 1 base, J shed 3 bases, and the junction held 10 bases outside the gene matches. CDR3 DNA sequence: TGTGCCAGCAGCTTGCCCCGGGACAGAAACTTCTACGAGCAGTACTTC. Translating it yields CASSLPRDRNFYEQYF. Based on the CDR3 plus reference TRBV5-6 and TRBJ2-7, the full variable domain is DAGVTQSPTHLIKTRGQQVTLRCSPKSGHDTVSWYQQALGQGPQFIFQYYEEEERQRGNFPDRFSGHQFPNYSSELNVNALLLGDSALYLCASSLPRDRNFYEQYFGPGTRLTVT.

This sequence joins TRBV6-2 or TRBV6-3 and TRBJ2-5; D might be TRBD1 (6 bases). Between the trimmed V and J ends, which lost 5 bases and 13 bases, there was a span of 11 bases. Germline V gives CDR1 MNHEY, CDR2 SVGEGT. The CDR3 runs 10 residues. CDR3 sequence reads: CASSRTDTYF. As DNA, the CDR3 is TGTGCCAGCAGTCGGACAGATACGTACTTC.

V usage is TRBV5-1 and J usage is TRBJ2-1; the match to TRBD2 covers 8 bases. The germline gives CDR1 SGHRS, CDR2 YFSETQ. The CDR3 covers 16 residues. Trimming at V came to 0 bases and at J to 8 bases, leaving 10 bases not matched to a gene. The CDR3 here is CASSLELAGGSDEQFF. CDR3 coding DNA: TGCGCCAGCAGCTTGGAATTGGCGGGGGGCTCGGATGAGCAGTTCTTC.

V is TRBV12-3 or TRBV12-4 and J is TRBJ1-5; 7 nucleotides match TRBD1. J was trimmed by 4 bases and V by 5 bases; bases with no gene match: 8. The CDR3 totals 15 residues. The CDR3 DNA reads TGTGCCAGCAGTCCAACAGGGGTGGGAAATCAGCCCCAGCATTTT. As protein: CASSPTGVGNQPQHF.

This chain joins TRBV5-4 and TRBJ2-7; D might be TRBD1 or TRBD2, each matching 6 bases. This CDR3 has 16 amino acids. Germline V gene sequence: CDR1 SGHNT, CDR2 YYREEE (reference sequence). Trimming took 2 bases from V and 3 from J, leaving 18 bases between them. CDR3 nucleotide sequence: TGTGCCAGCAGCTTAAGGGGGGACCTGGCCATCTACGAGCAGTACTTC. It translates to CASSLRGDLAIYEQYF.

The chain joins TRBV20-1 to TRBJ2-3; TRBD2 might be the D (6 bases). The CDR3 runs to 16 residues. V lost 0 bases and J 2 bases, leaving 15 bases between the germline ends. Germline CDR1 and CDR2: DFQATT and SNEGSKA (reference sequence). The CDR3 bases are TGCAGTGCTAGAGATTACGGGGACTTAAACACAGATACGCAGTATTTT. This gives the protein CSARDYGDLNTDTQYF.

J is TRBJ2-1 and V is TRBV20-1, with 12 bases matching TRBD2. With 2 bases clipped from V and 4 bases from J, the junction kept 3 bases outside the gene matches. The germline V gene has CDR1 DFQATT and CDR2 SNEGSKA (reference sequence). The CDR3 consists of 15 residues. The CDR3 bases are TGCAGTGCTAGACCTAGCGGGGGGGTTTACAATGAGCAGTTCTTC. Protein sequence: CSARPSGGVYNEQFF.